These T cell receptor beta chains were read from a single sample in a study of blood T cell repertoires in COVID-19. Clones were read by immunoSEQ multiplex PCR, and TCRdb kept only the in-frame ones, dropping some. Found here are about 350,000 clones, roughly 86% of them singletons; the top ten hold approximately 0.93%. Input material: PBMCs or T cells enriched from blood (not recorded which). The receptors here all came from a woman in her 30s who had been exposed to COVID-19. Both conserved end residues are part of each CDR3. D genes are given only for firm matches. A clone size is listed for some rows: how often the clone was seen (once, few, many), or a class if it is expanded.

clone size: once; J gene: TRBJ1-4; D gene: -; V gene: TRBV25-1; CDR3 protein: CASRQGNEKLFF; CDR3 DNA: TGTGCCAGCAGGCAGGGTAATGAAAAACTGTTTTTT
clone size: -; J gene: TRBJ1-1; D gene: -; V gene: TRBV19; CDR3 protein: CASSGERTNTEAFF; CDR3 DNA: TGTGCCAGTAGTGGGGAGAGAACGAACACTGAAGCTTTCTTT
clone size: -; J gene: TRBJ2-3; D gene: -; V gene: TRBV12-3/TRBV12-4; CDR3 protein: CASRDRGLDTQYF; CDR3 DNA: TGTGCCAGCAGAGACCGAGGACTCGATACGCAGTATTTT
clone size: -; J gene: TRBJ2-1; D gene: TRBD2; V gene: TRBV4-2; CDR3 protein: CASSQDRSVAGRSYNEQFF; CDR3 DNA: TGTGCCAGCAGCCAAGATAGGTCGGTAGCGGGTCGCTCCTACAATGAGCAGTTCTTC
clone size: -; J gene: TRBJ1-3; D gene: -; V gene: TRBV5-1; CDR3 protein: CASREEPSGNTIYF; CDR3 DNA: TGCGCCAGTAGAGAGGAGCCCTCTGGAAACACCATATATTTT
clone size: -; J gene: TRBJ2-1; D gene: TRBD1; V gene: TRBV23-1; CDR3 protein: CASSQSGQGWWNGTYNEQFF; CDR3 DNA: TGCGCCAGCAGTCAATCGGGACAGGGCTGGTGGAACGGAACCTACAATGAGCAGTTCTTC
clone size: -; J gene: TRBJ1-6; D gene: TRBD1; V gene: TRBV5-1; CDR3 protein: CASSRQGFSYNSPLHF; CDR3 DNA: TGCGCCAGCAGTAGACAGGGGTTCTCCTATAATTCACCCCTCCACTTT
clone size: -; J gene: TRBJ1-1; D gene: TRBD1; V gene: TRBV11-1; CDR3 protein: CASSSQGQGSTEAFF; CDR3 DNA: TGTGCCAGCAGCTCACAAGGACAGGGATCCACTGAAGCTTTCTTT
clone size: -; J gene: TRBJ2-7; D gene: TRBD2; V gene: TRBV10-3; CDR3 protein: CAISAGTSGSSYEQYF; CDR3 DNA: TGTGCCATCAGTGCCGGGACTAGCGGGAGCTCCTACGAGCAGTACTTC
clone size: -; J gene: TRBJ2-7; D gene: -; V gene: TRBV28; CDR3 protein: CASSLQHSYEQYF; CDR3 DNA: TGTGCCAGCAGTTTACAACACTCCTACGAGCAGTACTTC
clone size: -; J gene: TRBJ2-3; D gene: TRBD2; V gene: TRBV24-1; CDR3 protein: CATSDLASGVGDTQYF; CDR3 DNA: TGTGCCACCAGTGATTTGGCTAGCGGGGTGGGAGATACGCAGTATTTT
clone size: -; J gene: TRBJ1-1; D gene: -; V gene: TRBV5-1; CDR3 protein: CASSLGTDNTEAFF; CDR3 DNA: TGCGCCAGCAGCTTGGGGACAGATAACACTGAAGCTTTCTTT
clone size: -; J gene: TRBJ2-2; D gene: -; V gene: TRBV7-9; CDR3 protein: CASRYGTTNTGELFF; CDR3 DNA: TGTGCCAGCAGGTATGGGACAACGAACACCGGGGAGCTGTTTTTT
clone size: -; J gene: TRBJ1-5; D gene: TRBD1; V gene: TRBV6-5; CDR3 protein: CASSPLGTGEQPQHF; CDR3 DNA: TGTGCCAGCAGTCCACTCGGGACAGGGGAGCAGCCCCAGCATTTT
clone size: -; J gene: TRBJ1-1; D gene: TRBD1; V gene: TRBV5-1; CDR3 protein: CASSLAPNQGAEAFF; CDR3 DNA: TGCGCCAGCAGCTTGGCCCCCAACCAGGGGGCTGAAGCTTTCTTT